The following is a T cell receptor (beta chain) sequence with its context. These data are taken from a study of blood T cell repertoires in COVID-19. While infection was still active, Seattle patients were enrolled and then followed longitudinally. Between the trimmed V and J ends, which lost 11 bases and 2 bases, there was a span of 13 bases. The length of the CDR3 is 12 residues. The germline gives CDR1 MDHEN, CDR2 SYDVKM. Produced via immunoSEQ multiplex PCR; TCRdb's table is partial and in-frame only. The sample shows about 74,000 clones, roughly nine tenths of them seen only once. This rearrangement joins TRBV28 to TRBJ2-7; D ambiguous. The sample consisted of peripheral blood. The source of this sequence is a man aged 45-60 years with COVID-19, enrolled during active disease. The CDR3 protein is CARVGLTYEQYF. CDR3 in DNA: TGTGCCCGGGTCGGATTAACCTACGAGCAGTACTTC.